This entry concerns a single TCR beta chain. RNA was isolated and reverse transcribed to cDNA, the sequencing template. The assay was immunoSEQ multiplex PCR, and TCRdb's table has in-frame clones only and misses some. The table has around 200,000 clones, roughly three fifths seen once. The data derive from a study of CD8+ T cells in alopecia areata. The treatment: oral pan-JAK inhibitor, 5-10 mg twice daily. CDR1 is MNHNY, CDR2 SVGAGI, per germline (reference sequence). After removal of 6 bases from V and 4 bases from J, the junction contained 9 bases not matched to a gene. The CDR3 consists of 15 residues.

The starting material was CD4+ T cells sorted from blood, obtained at week 4, from a patient treated with tofacitinib. The sequence derives from a human donor with alopecia areata. The V call is TRBV6-6, the J call TRBJ1-5; TRBD1 matches at 7 bases. CDR3 sequence (DNA): TGTGCCAGCAGGGAGACAGGGTTTTGGAATCAGCCCCAGCATTTT. Translating it yields CASRETGFWNQPQHF.